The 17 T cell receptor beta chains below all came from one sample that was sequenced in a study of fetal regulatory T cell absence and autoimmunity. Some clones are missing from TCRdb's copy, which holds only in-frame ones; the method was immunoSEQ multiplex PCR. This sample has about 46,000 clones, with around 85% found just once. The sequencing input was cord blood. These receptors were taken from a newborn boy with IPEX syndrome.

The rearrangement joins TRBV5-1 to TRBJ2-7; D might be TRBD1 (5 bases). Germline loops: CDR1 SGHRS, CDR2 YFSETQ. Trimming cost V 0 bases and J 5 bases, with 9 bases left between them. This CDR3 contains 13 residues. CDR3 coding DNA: TGCGCCAGCAGCTTGGGACAGCGAGACGAGCAGTACTTC. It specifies CASSLGQRDEQYF.

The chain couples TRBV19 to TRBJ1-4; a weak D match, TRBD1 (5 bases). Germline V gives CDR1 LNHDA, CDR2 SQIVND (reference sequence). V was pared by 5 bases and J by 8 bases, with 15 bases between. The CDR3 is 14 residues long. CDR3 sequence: CASSPGGWGEKLFF. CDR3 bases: TGTGCCAGTAGTCCTGGCGGGTGGGGGGAAAAACTGTTTTTT.

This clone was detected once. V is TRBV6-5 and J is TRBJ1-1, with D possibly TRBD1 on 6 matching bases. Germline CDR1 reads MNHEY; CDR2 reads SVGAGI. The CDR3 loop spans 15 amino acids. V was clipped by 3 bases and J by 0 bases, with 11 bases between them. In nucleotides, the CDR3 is TGTGCCAGCAGTTATCGCAGGGGTCTGAACACTGAAGCTTTCTTT. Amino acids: CASSYRRGLNTEAFF.

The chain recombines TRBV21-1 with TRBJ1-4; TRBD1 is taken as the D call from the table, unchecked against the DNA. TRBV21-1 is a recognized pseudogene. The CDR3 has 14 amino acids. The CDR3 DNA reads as TGTGCCAGCATTACCAGGGGGCAGGTTGAAAAACTGTTTTTT. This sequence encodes CASITRGQVEKLFF.

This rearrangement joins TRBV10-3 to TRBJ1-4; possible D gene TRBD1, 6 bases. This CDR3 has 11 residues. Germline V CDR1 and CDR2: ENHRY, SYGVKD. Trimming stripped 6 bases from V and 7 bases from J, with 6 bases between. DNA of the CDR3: TGTGCCATCAGACAGGGTGAAAAACTGTTTTTT. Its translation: CAIRQGEKLFF.

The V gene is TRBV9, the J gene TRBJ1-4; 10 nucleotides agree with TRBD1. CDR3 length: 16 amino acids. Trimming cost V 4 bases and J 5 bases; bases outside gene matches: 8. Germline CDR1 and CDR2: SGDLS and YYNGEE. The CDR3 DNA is TGTGCCAGCAGCCTTGGACAGGGGGGGCGAAATGAAAAACTGTTTTTT. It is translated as CASSLGQGGRNEKLFF. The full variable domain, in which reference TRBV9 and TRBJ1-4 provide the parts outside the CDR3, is DSGVTQTPKHLITATGQRVTLRCSPRSGDLSVYWYQQSLDQGLQFLIQYYNGEERAKGNILERFSAQQFPDLHSELNLSSLELGDSALYFCASSLGQGGRNEKLFFGSGTQLSVL.

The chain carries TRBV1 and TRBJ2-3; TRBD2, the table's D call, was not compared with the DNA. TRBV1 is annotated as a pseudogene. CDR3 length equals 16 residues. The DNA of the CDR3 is TGCACCAGCAGCCAAGGAGCGGGAGAGATGACAGATACGCAGTATTTT. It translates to CTSSQGAGEMTDTQYF.

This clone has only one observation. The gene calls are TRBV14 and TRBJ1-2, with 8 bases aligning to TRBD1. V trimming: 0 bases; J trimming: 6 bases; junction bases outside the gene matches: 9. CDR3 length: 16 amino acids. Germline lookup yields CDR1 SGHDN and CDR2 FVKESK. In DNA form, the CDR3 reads TGTGCCAGCAGCCAAGATAGCAGGGGGCGCTTGAATGGCTACACCTTC. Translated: CASSQDSRGRLNGYTF.

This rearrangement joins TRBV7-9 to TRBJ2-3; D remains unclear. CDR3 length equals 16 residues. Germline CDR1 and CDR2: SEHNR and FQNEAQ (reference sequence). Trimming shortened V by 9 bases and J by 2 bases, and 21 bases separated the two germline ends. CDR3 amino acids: CASTPLESPLTDTQYF. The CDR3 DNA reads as TGTGCCAGTACGCCCCTTGAGTCACCCCTCACAGATACGCAGTATTTT.

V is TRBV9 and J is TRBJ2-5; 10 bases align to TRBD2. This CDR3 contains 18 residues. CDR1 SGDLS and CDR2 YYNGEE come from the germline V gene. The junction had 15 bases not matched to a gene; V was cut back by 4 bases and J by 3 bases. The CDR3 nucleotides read TGTGCCAGCAGCTCCCCAGAGGGTAGCGGGAGGTTCGAAGAGACCCAGTACTTC. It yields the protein CASSSPEGSGRFEETQYF.

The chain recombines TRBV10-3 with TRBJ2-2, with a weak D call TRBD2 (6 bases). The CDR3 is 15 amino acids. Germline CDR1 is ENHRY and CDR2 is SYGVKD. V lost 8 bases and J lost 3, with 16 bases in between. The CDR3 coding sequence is TGTGCCATCCCCTCTGGACTATCCTACACCGGGGAGCTGTTTTTT. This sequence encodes CAIPSGLSYTGELFF.

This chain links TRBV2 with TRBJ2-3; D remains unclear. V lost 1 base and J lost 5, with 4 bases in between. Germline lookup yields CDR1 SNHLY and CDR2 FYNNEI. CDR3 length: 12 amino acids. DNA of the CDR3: TGTGCCAGCAGTGAAGGGGGAGATACGCAGTATTTT. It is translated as CASSEGGDTQYF.

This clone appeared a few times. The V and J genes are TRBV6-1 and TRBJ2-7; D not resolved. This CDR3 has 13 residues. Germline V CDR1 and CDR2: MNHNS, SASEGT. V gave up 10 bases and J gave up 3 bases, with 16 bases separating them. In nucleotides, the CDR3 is TGTGCCATCCGACCGCCAGCCCTCTACGAGCAGTACTTC. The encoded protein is CAIRPPALYEQYF.

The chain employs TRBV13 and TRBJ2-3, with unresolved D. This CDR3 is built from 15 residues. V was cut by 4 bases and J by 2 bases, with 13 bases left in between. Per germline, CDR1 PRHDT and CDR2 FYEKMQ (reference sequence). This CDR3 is CASSSKMMDTDTQYF. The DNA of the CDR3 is TGTGCCAGCAGCTCAAAGATGATGGACACAGATACGCAGTATTTT.

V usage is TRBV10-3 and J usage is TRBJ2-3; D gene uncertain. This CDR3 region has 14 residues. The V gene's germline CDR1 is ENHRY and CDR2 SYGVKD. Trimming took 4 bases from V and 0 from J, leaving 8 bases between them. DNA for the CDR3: TGTGCCATCAGTGTGGGCAGAAGCACAGATACGCAGTATTTT. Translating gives CAISVGRSTDTQYF.

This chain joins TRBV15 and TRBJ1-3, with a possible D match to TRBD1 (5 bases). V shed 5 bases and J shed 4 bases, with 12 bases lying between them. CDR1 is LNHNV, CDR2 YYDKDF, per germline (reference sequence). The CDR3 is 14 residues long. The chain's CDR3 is CATSLLQVGNTIYF. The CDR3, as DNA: TGTGCCACCAGCTTGCTACAGGTCGGAAACACCATATATTTT.

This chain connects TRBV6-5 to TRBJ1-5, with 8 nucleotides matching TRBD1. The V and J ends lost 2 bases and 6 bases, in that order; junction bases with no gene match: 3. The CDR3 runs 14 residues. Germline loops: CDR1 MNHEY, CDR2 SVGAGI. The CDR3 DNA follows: TGTGCCAGCAGTTACCGGACAGGGACTCAGCCCCAGCATTTT. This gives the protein CASSYRTGTQPQHF.